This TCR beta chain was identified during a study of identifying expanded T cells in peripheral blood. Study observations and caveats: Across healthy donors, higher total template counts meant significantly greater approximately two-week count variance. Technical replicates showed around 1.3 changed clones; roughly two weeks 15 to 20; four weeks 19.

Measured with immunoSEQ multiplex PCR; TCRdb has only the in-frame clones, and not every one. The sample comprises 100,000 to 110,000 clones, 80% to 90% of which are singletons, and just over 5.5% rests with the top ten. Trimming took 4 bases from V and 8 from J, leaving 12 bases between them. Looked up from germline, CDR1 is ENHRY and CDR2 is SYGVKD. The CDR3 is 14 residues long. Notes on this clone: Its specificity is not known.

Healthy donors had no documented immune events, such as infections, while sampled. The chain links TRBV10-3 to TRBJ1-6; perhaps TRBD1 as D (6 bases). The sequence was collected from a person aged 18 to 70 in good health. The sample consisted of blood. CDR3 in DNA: TGTGCCATCAGTGTGAGGGGGACCGATTCACCCCTCCACTTT. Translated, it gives CAISVRGTDSPLHF.